The next 3 T cell receptor beta chains were all read from a single sample in a study of cytomegalovirus exposure and HLA in healthy donors. Researchers ran the PCR with 60 Vbeta and 13 Jbeta primers. The repertoire was sequenced with immunoSEQ multiplex PCR; TCRdb's copy has only in-frame clones and lacks some. The sample shows tens of thousands of clones, about 77% of them seen only once. The sample comprised PBMCs. These receptor sequences come from a man aged 55 to 69 in good health and CMV-seronegative.

This chain joins TRBV10-3 and TRBJ2-2; TRBD2 aligns across 9 bases. The CDR3 length is 16 residues. The ends lost 7 bases at V and 1 base at J; junction bases unmatched: 7. The germline CDR1 and CDR2 sequences are ENHRY and SYGVKD. The CDR3 DNA follows: TGTGCCATCAAGGGAGGCGGGGGGGAGAACACCGGGGAGCTGTTTTTT. Its protein product is CAIKGGGGENTGELFF.

The genes are TRBV30 and TRBJ1-5, with D possibly being TRBD1 (5 bases). The CDR3 is made up of 14 amino acids. Germline V gene sequence: CDR1 GTSNPN, CDR2 SVGIG (reference sequence). Trimming removed 0 bases at V and 7 bases at J, with 13 bases between. CDR3 nucleotide sequence: TGTGCCTGGAGTGTACTCAGGGATGCCCAGCCCCAGCATTTT. Translation gives CAWSVLRDAQPQHF.

The rearrangement links TRBV5-6 to TRBJ2-1; a weak D match, TRBD1 (5 bases). The germline V and J ends were trimmed by 0 bases and 3 bases, with 10 bases remaining between them. Germline CDR1 reads SGHDT; CDR2 reads YYEEEE. The CDR3 has 15 residues. CDR3 sequence reads: CASSLVGQGYNEQFF. The CDR3 DNA follows: TGTGCCAGCAGCTTGGTGGGGCAGGGCTACAATGAGCAGTTCTTC.